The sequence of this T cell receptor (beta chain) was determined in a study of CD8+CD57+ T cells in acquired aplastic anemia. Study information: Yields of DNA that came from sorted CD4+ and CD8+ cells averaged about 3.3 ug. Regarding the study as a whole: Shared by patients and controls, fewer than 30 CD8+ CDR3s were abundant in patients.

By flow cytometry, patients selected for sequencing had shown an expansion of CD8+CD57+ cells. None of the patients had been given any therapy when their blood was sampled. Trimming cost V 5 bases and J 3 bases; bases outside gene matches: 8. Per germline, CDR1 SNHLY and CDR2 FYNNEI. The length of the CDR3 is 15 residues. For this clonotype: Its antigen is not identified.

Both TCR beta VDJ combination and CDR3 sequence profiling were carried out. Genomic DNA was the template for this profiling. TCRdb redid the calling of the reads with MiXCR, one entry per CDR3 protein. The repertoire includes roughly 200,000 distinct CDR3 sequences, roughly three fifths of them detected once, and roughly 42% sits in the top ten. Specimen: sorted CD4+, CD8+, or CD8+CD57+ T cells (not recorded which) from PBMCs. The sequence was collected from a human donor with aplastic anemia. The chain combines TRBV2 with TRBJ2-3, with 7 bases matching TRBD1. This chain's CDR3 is CASSHRGVGTDTQYF. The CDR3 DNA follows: TGTGCCAGCAGTCACAGGGGAGTTGGAACAGATACGCAGTATTTT.